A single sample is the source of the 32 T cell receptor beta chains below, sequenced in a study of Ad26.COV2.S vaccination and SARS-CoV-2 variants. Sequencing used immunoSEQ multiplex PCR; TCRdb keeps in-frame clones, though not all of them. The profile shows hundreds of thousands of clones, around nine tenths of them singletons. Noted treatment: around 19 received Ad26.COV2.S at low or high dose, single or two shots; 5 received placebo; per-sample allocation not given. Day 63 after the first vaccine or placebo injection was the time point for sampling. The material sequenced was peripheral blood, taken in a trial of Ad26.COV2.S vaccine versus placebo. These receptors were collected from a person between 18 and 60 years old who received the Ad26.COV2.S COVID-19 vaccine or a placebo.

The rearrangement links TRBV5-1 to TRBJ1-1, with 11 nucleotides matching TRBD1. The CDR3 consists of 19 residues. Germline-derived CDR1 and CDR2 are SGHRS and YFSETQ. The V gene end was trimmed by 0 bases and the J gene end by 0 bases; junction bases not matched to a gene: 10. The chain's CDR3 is CASSLARGTGGLLNTEAFF. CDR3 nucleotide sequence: TGCGCCAGCAGCTTGGCAAGGGGGACAGGGGGTCTCCTGAACACTGAAGCTTTCTTT. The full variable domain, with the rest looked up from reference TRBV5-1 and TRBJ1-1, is KAGVTQTPRYLIKTRGQQVTLSCSPISGHRSVSWYQQTPGQGLQFLFEYFSETQRNKGNFPGRFSGRQFSNSRSEMNVSTLELGDSALYLCASSLARGTGGLLNTEAFFGQGTRLTVV.

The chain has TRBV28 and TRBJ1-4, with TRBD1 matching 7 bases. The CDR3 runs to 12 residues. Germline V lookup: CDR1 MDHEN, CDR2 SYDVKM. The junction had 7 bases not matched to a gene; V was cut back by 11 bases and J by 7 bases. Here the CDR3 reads CAVQGNSEKLFF. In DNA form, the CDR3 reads TGTGCCGTACAGGGGAATAGTGAAAAACTGTTTTTT.

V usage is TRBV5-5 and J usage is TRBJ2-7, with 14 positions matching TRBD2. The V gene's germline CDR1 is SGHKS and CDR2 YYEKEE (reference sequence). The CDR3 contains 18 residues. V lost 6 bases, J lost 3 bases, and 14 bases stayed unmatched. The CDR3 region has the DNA TGTGCCAGCAACGGTGGACTAGCGGGAGGACTAAGGTTCTACGAGCAGTACTTC. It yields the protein CASNGGLAGGLRFYEQYF.

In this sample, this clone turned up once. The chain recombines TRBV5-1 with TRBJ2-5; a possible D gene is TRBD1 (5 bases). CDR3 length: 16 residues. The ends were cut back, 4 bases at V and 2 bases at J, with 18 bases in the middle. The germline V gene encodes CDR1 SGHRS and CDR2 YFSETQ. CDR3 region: CASSPAFETVQETQYF. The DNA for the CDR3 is TGCGCCAGCAGCCCCGCCTTTGAGACAGTACAAGAGACCCAGTACTTC.

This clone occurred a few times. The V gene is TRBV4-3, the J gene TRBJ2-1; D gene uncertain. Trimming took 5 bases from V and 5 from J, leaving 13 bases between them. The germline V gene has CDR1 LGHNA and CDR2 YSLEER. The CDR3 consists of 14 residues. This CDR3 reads CASSMRSMDNEQFF. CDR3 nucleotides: TGCGCCAGCAGCATGAGGAGTATGGACAATGAGCAGTTCTTC.

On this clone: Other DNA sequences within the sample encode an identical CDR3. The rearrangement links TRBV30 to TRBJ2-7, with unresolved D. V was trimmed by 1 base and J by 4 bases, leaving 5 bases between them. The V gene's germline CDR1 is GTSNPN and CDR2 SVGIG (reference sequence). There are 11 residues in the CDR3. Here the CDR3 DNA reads TGTGCCTGGAGTGGTGGGTACGAGCAGTACTTC. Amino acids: CAWSGGYEQYF.

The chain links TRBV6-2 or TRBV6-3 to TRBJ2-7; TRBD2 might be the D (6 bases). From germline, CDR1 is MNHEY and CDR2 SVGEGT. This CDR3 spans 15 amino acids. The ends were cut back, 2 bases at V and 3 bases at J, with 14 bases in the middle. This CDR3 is CASSYGTDVGYEQYF. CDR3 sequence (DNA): TGTGCCAGCAGTTACGGGACTGACGTTGGCTACGAGCAGTACTTC.

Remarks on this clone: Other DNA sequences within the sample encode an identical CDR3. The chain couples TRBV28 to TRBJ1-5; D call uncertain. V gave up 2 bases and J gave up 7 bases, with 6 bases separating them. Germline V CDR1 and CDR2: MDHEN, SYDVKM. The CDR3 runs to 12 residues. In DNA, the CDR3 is TGTGCCAGCAGTTTAAGTCGGCAGCCCCAGCATTTT. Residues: CASSLSRQPQHF.

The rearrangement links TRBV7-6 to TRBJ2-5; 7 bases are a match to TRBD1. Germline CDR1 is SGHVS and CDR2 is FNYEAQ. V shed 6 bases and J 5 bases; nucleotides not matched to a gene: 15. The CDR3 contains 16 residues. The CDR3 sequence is CASSPAWAVQGETQYF. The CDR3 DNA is TGTGCCAGCAGTCCGGCTTGGGCAGTACAGGGGGAGACCCAGTACTTC.

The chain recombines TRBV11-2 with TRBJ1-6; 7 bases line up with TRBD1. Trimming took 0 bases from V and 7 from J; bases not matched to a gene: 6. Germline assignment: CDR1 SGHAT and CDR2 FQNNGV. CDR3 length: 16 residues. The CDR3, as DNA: TGTGCCAGCAGCTTAGACACAGGGGTCAAAAATTCACCCCTCCACTTT. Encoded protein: CASSLDTGVKNSPLHF.

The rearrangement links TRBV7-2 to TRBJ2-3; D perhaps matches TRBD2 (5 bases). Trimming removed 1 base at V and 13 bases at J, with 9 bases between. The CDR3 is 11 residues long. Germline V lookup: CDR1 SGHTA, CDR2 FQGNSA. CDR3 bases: TGTGCCAGCAGCTTAGAGACTACTGAGTATTTT. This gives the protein CASSLETTEYF.

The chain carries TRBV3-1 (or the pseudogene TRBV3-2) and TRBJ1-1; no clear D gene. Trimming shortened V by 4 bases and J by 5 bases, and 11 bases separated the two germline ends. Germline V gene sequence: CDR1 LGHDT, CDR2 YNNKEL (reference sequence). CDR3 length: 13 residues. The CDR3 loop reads CASSPGSGTEAFF. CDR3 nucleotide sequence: TGTGCCAGCAGCCCGGGCAGCGGAACTGAAGCTTTCTTT.

CDR3 residues: CASSPPTGGGSYNEQFF. CDR3 nucleotides: TGTGCCAGCTCACCACCGACTGGTGGCGGTTCCTACAATGAGCAGTTCTTC. This chain links TRBV18 with TRBJ2-1; D is ambiguous. The V end lost 0 bases, the J end lost 1 base, and 13 bases lay between the germline ends. The germline V gene has CDR1 KGHSH and CDR2 LQKENI. This CDR3 spans 17 amino acids.

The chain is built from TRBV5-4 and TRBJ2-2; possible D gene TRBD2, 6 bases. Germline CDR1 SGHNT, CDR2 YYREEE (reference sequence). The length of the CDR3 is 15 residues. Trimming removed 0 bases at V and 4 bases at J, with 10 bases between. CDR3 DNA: TGTGCCAGCAGCTTGGCTCCAGCGGGCACCGGGGAGCTGTTTTTT. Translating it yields CASSLAPAGTGELFF.

DNA for the CDR3: TGCGCCAGCAGCGTGCTTACAGACACTGAAGCTTTCTTT. Amino acids: CASSVLTDTEAFF. The chain carries TRBV5-1 and TRBJ1-1; D call uncertain. This CDR3 comprises 13 residues. The V gene's germline CDR1 is SGHRS and CDR2 YFSETQ. V lost 4 bases, J lost 3 bases, and 10 bases lay in between.

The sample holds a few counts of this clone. CDR3 nucleotides: TGTGCCAGCAGCTCCGACGGTAACAGGGGGCATCGTGGTGGCTACACCTTC. Translating gives CASSSDGNRGHRGGYTF. The chain employs TRBV7-3 and TRBJ1-2; TRBD1 agrees at 9 bases. With 4 bases clipped from V and 7 bases from J, the junction kept 16 bases outside the gene matches. CDR3 size: 17 residues. Germline CDR1 and CDR2: SGHTA and FQGTGA.

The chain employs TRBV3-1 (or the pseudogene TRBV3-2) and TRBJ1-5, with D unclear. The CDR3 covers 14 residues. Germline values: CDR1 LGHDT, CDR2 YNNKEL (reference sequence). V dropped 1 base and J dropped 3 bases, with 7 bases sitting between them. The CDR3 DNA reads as TGTGCCAGCAGCCAAGGGACGGCCAATCAGCCCCAGCATTTT. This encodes CASSQGTANQPQHF.

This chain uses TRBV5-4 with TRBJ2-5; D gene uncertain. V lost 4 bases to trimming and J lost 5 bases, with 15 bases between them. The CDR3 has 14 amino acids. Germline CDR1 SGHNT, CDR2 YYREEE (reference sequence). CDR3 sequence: CASSRTAVGETQYF. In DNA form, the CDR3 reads TGTGCCAGCAGCCGCACCGCAGTGGGGGAGACCCAGTACTTC.

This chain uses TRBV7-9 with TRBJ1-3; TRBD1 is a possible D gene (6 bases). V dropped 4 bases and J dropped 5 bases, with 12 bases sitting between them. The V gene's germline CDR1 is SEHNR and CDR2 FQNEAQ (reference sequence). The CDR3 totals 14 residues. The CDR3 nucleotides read TGTGCCAGCAGCTCTACAGGGTACCGAAACACCATATATTTT. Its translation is CASSSTGYRNTIYF.

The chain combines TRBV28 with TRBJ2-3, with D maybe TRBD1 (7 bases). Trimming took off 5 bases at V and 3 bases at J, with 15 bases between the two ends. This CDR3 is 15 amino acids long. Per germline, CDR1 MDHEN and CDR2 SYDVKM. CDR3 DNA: TGTGCCAGCAGTCCGTCGACAGGGAGGACAGATACGCAGTATTTT. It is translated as CASSPSTGRTDTQYF.

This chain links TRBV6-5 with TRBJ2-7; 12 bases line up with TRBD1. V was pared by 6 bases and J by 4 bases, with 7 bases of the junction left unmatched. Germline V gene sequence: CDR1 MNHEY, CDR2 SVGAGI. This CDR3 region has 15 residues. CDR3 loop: CASSRGQGATYEQYF. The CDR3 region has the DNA TGTGCCAGCAGCCGGGGACAGGGGGCTACGTACGAGCAGTACTTC.

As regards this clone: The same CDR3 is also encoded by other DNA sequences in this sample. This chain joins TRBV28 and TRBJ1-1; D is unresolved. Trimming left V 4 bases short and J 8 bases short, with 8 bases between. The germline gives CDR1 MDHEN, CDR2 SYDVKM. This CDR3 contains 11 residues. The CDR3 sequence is CASSSPREAFF. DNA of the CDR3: TGTGCCAGCAGTTCCCCCCGAGAAGCTTTCTTT.

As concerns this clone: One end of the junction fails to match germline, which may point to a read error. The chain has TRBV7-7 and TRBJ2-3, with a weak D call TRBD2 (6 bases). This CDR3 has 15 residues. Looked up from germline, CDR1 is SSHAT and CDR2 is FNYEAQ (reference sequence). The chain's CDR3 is CASSLGGGPTDTQYF. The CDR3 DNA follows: TGTGCTAGCAGCTTGGGTGGAGGGCCCACAGATACGCAGTATTTT.

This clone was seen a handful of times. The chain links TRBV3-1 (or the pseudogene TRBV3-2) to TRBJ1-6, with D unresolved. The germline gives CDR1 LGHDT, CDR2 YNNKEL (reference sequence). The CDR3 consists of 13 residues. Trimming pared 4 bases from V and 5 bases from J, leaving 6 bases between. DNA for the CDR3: TGTGCCAGCAGCCGAATGAATAATTCACCCCTCCACTTT. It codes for CASSRMNNSPLHF.

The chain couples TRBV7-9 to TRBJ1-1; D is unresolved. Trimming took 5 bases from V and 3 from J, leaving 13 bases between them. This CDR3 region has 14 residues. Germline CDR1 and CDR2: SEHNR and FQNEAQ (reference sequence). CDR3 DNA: TGTGCCAGCAGCAGTTACGGTGGGTACACTGAAGCTTTCTTT. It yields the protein CASSSYGGYTEAFF.

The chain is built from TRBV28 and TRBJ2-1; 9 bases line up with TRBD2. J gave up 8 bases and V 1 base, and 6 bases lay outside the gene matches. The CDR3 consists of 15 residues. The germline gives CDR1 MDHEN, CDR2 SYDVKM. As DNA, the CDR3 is TGTGCCAGCAGTTTATCCGCTAGCGGGACTTATGAGCAGTTCTTC. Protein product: CASSLSASGTYEQFF.

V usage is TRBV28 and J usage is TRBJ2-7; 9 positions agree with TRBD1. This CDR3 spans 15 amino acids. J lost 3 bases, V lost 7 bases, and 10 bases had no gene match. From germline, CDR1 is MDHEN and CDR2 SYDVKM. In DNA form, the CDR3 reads TGTGCCAGCAATCCCGAACAGGGGGCAATCTACGAGCAGTACTTC. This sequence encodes CASNPEQGAIYEQYF.

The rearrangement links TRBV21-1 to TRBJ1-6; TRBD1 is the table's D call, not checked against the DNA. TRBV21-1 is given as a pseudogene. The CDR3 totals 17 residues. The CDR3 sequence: CASSKALRQGNNSPLHF. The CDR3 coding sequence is TGTGCCAGCAGCAAAGCGCTTCGACAGGGAAATAATTCACCCCTCCACTTT.

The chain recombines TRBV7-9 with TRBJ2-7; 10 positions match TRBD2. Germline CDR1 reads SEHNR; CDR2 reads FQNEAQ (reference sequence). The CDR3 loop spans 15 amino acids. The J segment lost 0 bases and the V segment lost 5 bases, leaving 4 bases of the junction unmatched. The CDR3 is CASSSGLAASYEQYF. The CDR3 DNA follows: TGTGCCAGCAGCAGCGGACTAGCGGCCTCCTACGAGCAGTACTTC.

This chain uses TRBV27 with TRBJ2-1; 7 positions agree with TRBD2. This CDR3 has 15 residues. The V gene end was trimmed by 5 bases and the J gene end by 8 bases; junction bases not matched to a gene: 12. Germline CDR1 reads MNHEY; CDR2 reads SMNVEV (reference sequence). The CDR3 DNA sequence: TGTGCCAGCAGTAGTCTTTACGGGGGGAACGATGAGCAGTTCTTC. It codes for CASSSLYGGNDEQFF.

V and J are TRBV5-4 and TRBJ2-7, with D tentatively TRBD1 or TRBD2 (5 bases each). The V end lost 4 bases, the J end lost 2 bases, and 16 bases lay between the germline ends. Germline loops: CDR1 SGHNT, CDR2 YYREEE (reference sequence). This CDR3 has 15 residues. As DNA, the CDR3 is TGTGCCAGCAGCCCTGAGTCGCAGGGACCCTACGAGCAGTACTTC. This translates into CASSPESQGPYEQYF.

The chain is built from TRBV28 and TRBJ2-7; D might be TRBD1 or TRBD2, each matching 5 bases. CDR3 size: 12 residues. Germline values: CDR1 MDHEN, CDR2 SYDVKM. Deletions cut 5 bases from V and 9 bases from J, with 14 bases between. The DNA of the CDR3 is TGTGCCAGCAGTCCGGGGCGGGCCGGGCAGTACTTC. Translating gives CASSPGRAGQYF.